The 15 T cell receptor beta chains in this list originate from one sample, sequenced in a study of B cell selection in AIRE deficiency. Regulatory T cells were sorted as CD4+CD25hiCD127low/negative. Sequencing was performed with immunoSEQ multiplex PCR; in TCRdb, only in-frame clones are kept and a portion is missing. The data contain around 26,000 clones, 92% of them seen just once; the ten biggest clones take up 0.95% to 1.3%. Input material: CD4+CD25+ Tregs sorted from PBMCs. These receptors originate from a human donor in good health.

The V and J genes are TRBV7-2 and TRBJ2-3; 8 bases are a match to TRBD2. V was pared by 5 bases and J by 2 bases, with 9 bases of the junction left unmatched. Per the germline V gene, CDR1 is SGHTA and CDR2 is FQGNSA. There are 16 residues in the CDR3. CDR3 bases: TGTGCCAGCAGCACCCAAAGCGGGGGTGCCACAGATACGCAGTATTTT. It codes for CASSTQSGGATDTQYF.

The chain recombines TRBV6-1 with TRBJ1-6; D unresolved. The CDR3 contains 15 residues. V lost 7 bases and J 0 bases, leaving 10 bases between the germline ends. CDR1 is MNHNS and CDR2 is SASEGT in the germline V gene. CDR3 sequence reads: CASIGSSSYNSPLHF. In nucleotides, the CDR3 is TGTGCCAGCATTGGGTCGAGCTCCTATAATTCACCCCTCCACTTT.

The chain carries TRBV28 and TRBJ1-2; 9 nucleotides line up with TRBD1. CDR1 is MDHEN and CDR2 is SYDVKM in the germline V gene. CDR3 length: 15 residues. Trimming cost V 5 bases and J 7 bases; bases outside gene matches: 11. As DNA, the CDR3 is TGTGCCAGCAGTCTCCCCGGGACAGGGTATGCTGGCTACACCTTC. It specifies CASSLPGTGYAGYTF.

The gene calls are TRBV19 and TRBJ2-3; D possibly corresponds to TRBD2 (5 bases). The CDR3 totals 15 residues. Germline CDR1 LNHDA, CDR2 SQIVND (reference sequence). V was clipped by 3 bases and J by 5 bases, with 15 bases between them. The DNA of the CDR3 is TGTGCCAGTAGTATGTGGCCGGCCGGGGTAGATACGCAGTATTTT. Residues: CASSMWPAGVDTQYF.

The genes are TRBV2 and TRBJ1-6; 8 nucleotides align to TRBD1. V lost 5 bases, J lost 6 bases, and 3 bases stayed unmatched. Per the germline V gene, CDR1 is SNHLY and CDR2 is FYNNEI. CDR3 length equals 14 residues. The CDR3 here is CASSQDRGNSPLHF. The CDR3 DNA reads as TGTGCCAGCAGTCAAGACAGGGGTAATTCACCCCTCCACTTT.

The chain employs TRBV11-2 and TRBJ1-2, with unresolved D. The V end was cut by 0 bases, the J end by 11 bases, with 16 bases between. This CDR3 comprises 14 residues. The germline V gene encodes CDR1 SGHAT and CDR2 FQNNGV. The DNA for the CDR3 is TGTGCCAGCAGCTTAGAATGGGCCCCCCTCGGTTACACCTTC. This encodes CASSLEWAPLGYTF.

This sequence joins TRBV6-6 and TRBJ1-3; 7 bases align to TRBD1. Germline-derived CDR1 and CDR2 are MNHNY and SVGAGI (reference sequence). This CDR3 has 16 residues. The V gene end was trimmed by 6 bases and the J gene end by 2 bases; junction bases not matched to a gene: 10. The CDR3 spells CASRLSKDRAGNTIYF. The DNA for the CDR3 is TGTGCCAGCAGACTCTCCAAAGACAGGGCTGGAAACACCATATATTTT.

This clone came up once. The chain recombines TRBV27 with TRBJ2-3, with D perhaps being TRBD1 or TRBD2 (5 bases each). V lost 6 bases and J 6 bases, leaving 19 bases between the germline ends. The CDR3 has 15 amino acids. The germline V gene encodes CDR1 MNHEY and CDR2 SMNVEV (reference sequence). CDR3 nucleotides: TGTGCCAGCAGCACACAGGCTAGCTTAAGGGATACGCAGTATTTT. Translated, it gives CASSTQASLRDTQYF.

The chain couples TRBV6-5 to TRBJ2-1, with D maybe TRBD1 (5 bases). Germline assignment: CDR1 MNHEY and CDR2 SVGAGI. This CDR3 has 16 amino acids. V gave up 4 bases and J gave up 1 base, with 14 bases separating them. The CDR3, as DNA: TGTGCCAGCAGTTCGAAGGGGTGGGGTTCCTACAATGAGCAGTTCTTC. Translation: CASSSKGWGSYNEQFF.

The rearrangement uses TRBV5-1 and TRBJ2-1; D gene uncertain. Germline-derived CDR1 and CDR2 are SGHRS and YFSETQ. The CDR3 extends over 14 amino acids. Trimming cost V 3 bases and J 0 bases, with 7 bases left between them. The CDR3 loop reads CASSSTDSYNEQFF. The CDR3 DNA sequence: TGCGCCAGCAGCTCGACGGACTCCTACAATGAGCAGTTCTTC.

The chain uses TRBV7-6 and TRBJ1-3; 11 nucleotides line up with TRBD1. CDR3 length: 15 amino acids. The germline CDR1 and CDR2 sequences are SGHVS and FNYEAQ. After removal of 4 bases from V and 4 bases from J, the junction contained 3 bases not matched to a gene. The CDR3 nucleotides read TGTGCCAGCAGCTCCGGACAGGGGGCGGGAAACACCATATATTTT. This sequence encodes CASSSGQGAGNTIYF.

This clone was seen more than once but under ten times. This chain connects TRBV2 to TRBJ2-5, with D maybe TRBD2 (5 bases). Trimming shortened V by 4 bases and J by 5 bases, and 11 bases separated the two germline ends. Germline values: CDR1 SNHLY, CDR2 FYNNEI. CDR3 size: 13 residues. CDR3 nucleotide sequence: TGTGCCAGCAGTGGAGGGAGTAAGGAGACCCAGTACTTC. This gives the protein CASSGGSKETQYF.

The rearrangement joins TRBV4-3 to TRBJ2-1; 12 bases map to TRBD2. CDR1 LGHNA and CDR2 YSLEER come from the germline V gene. The CDR3 contains 16 residues. The J segment lost 10 bases and the V segment lost 4 bases, leaving 11 bases of the junction unmatched. This CDR3 is CASSPRTSGVGGEQFF. The CDR3 DNA reads as TGCGCCAGCAGCCCTCGGACTAGCGGGGTTGGCGGGGAGCAGTTCTTC.

The CDR3 is CASSLRVSGDEQFF. The CDR3 DNA reads as TGTGCCAGCAGTTTAAGGGTTAGTGGCGATGAGCAGTTCTTC. The V call is TRBV7-6, the J call TRBJ2-1; no firm D call. The V end was cut by 6 bases, the J end by 8 bases, with 17 bases between. The CDR3 sequence is 14 residues long. Germline CDR1 reads SGHVS; CDR2 reads FNYEAQ.

The chain combines TRBV6-5 with TRBJ2-3; 14 bases are a match to TRBD2. The CDR3 has 15 residues. CDR1 is MNHEY and CDR2 is SVGAGI in the germline V gene. V shed 6 bases and J 5 bases; nucleotides not matched to a gene: 4. CDR3 region: CASRRLAGGIDTQYF. The CDR3 DNA follows: TGTGCCAGCAGGCGACTAGCGGGGGGGATAGATACGCAGTATTTT.